This section outlines one T cell receptor (beta chain) sequence together with its context. The same CDR3 arises from other DNA sequences in this sample as well. Generated by immunoSEQ multiplex PCR, the TCRdb table keeps only in-frame clones and is missing some. Of fewer than 400,000 clones listed, nearly 90% are singletons. The data belong to a study of blood T cell repertoires in COVID-19. As for the study in general: The analysed material was cDNA or gDNA that came from T cells, B-cell-depleted T cells, or PBMCs.

V was pared by 1 base and J by 5 bases, with 8 bases between. Germline V gene lookup returns CDR1 MNHNS and CDR2 SASEGT. This CDR3 has 13 residues. This TCR came from a woman in her 30s with COVID-19, enrolled during active disease. Sequences were obtained from peripheral blood. V and J are TRBV6-1 and TRBJ1-2; tentatively, D is TRBD1 (6 bases). CDR3 sequence (DNA): TGTGCCAGCAGTGAAGGCCAGGGGTATGGCTACACCTTC. Its translation is CASSEGQGYGYTF.